Shown below are 15 T cell receptor beta chains from a single sample sequenced in a study of CXCR3-negative and CXCR3-positive naive CD8 T cells. The study made its TRB cDNA libraries by 5' RACE, adding UMI labels. Using the 5' RACE reads, TCRdb records one entry per CDR3 protein without DNA. The sample has roughly 40,000 distinct CDR3 sequences. Sequencing used memory CD8+ T cells from blood. All receptors derive from a human donor in good health. Some clones in this sample may be carry-over from other donors' samples.

The CDR3 protein is CASSTEDRGVNYGYTF. The chain links TRBV11-2 to TRBJ1-2; TCRdb designates TRBD1, a call that cannot be tested without DNA. The CDR3 totals 16 residues. CDR1 SGHAT and CDR2 FQNNGV come from the germline V gene. The variable domain in full, completed from reference TRBV11-2 and TRBJ1-2, reads EAGVAQSPRYKIIEKRQSVAFWCNPISGHATLYWYQQILGQGPKLLIQFQNNGVVDDSQLPKDRFSAERLKGVDSTLKIQPAKLEDSAVYLCASSTEDRGVNYGYTFGSGTRLTVV.

The genes are TRBV19 and TRBJ2-1; without DNA, the TCRdb call of TRBD1 cannot be checked. The CDR3 contains 15 residues. CDR1 is LNHDA, CDR2 SQIVND, per germline (reference sequence). CDR3 in amino acids: CASSIPGTPGNEQFF.

According to its frequency, this clonotype is medium-sized. J is TRBJ2-2 and V is TRBV7-8; no DNA is available, so the TRBD2 call from TCRdb remains unchecked. Germline CDR1 SGHVS, CDR2 FQNEAQ. The CDR3 is made up of 19 amino acids. The CDR3 sequence is CASSGPWTSGSANTGELFF.

The V call is TRBV6-6, the J call TRBJ1-2; the TCRdb D gene call, TRBD1, has no DNA to confirm it. Germline V gene lookup returns CDR1 MNHNY and CDR2 SVGAGI (reference sequence). The CDR3 has 18 residues. The chain's CDR3 is CASSYPPGTGGVDYGYTF.

This rearrangement joins TRBV12-3 or TRBV12-4 to TRBJ1-2. This CDR3 has 15 residues. CDR3 amino acids: CASKIKKGLNYGYTF.

The chain carries TRBV27 and TRBJ1-5. Germline V gene lookup returns CDR1 MNHEY and CDR2 SMNVEV (reference sequence). There are 15 residues in the CDR3. The CDR3 spells CASSLSIAGLGPQHF.

The V and J genes are TRBV28 and TRBJ2-5; TCRdb returns TRBD1, unconfirmable since there is no DNA. The germline CDR1 and CDR2 sequences are MDHEN and SYDVKM. This CDR3 is 14 amino acids long. CDR3 loop: CASSLDRAQETQYF.

This chain joins TRBV29-1 and TRBJ1-3. The germline CDR1 and CDR2 sequences are SQVTM and ANQGSEA. The CDR3 length is 16 residues. CDR3 residues: CSVNGIQENSGNTIYF.

The chain employs TRBV2 and TRBJ2-7; TCRdb designates TRBD1, a call that cannot be tested without DNA. In germline, CDR1 is SNHLY, CDR2 FYNNEI. The CDR3 is 13 amino acids. CDR3 loop: CASRQGNSYEQYF.

This sequence joins TRBV12-5 and TRBJ1-5; TCRdb proposes TRBD1, but this gene call is untestable without DNA. The CDR3 has 16 residues. Per the germline V gene, CDR1 is LGHNT and CDR2 is FRNRAP. The CDR3 loop is CASGLPSGTDNQPQHF.

V usage is TRBV29-1 and J usage is TRBJ2-1; no DNA is available, so the TRBD1 call from TCRdb remains unchecked. Germline V lookup: CDR1 SQVTM, CDR2 ANQGSEA. The CDR3 covers 16 residues. The CDR3 is CSVDSPTGTGGNEQFF.

The chain recombines TRBV29-1 with TRBJ1-1; TCRdb outputs TRBD1, but without DNA this stays unchecked. Germline-derived CDR1 and CDR2 are SQVTM and ANQGSEA. The CDR3 is 14 amino acids. CDR3 sequence: CSVTTGVGNTEAFF.

The chain uses TRBV28 and TRBJ2-4. The CDR3 covers 13 residues. Germline CDR1 MDHEN, CDR2 SYDVKM. CDR3 residues: CASSWDGKNIQYF.

V is TRBV29-1 and J is TRBJ2-7; TCRdb gives TRBD1 as the D gene, but with no DNA this cannot be confirmed. CDR3 length: 13 amino acids. Looked up from germline, CDR1 is SQVTM and CDR2 is ANQGSEA. This chain's CDR3 is CSVQTDFSYEQYF.

The rearrangement uses TRBV15 and TRBJ2-5; TCRdb picks TRBD2, but there is no DNA to check that call. Per the germline V gene, CDR1 is LNHNV and CDR2 is YYDKDF (reference sequence). This CDR3 region has 16 residues. CDR3 sequence: CATSRERAGQTAAQYF.